The entry below describes one T cell receptor beta chain. The target antigen is unknown. This record comes from a study of T cell repertoires in cytomegalovirus infection. MiXCR, applied by TCRdb to the reads, yields one record per CDR3 protein. The data contain 640,000 or so distinct CDR3 sequences, 30% to 35% of them seen just once; the ten biggest clones take up over 15%. The material was cultured PBMCs, obtained from culture after CMV antigen stimulation. This receptor was taken from a human donor in good health (CMV status not recorded). Some clones in this sample may be carry-over from other donors' samples.

CDR3 coding DNA: TGTGCCAGCAACCTCAGGGGAAGCAATGAGCAGTTCTTC. Its translation is CASNLRGSNEQFF. The chain combines TRBV7-2 with TRBJ2-1; perhaps TRBD1 as D (6 bases). V shed 7 bases and J shed 6 bases, with 13 bases lying between them. CDR1 is SGHTA and CDR2 is FQGNSA in the germline V gene. CDR3 length equals 13 residues.